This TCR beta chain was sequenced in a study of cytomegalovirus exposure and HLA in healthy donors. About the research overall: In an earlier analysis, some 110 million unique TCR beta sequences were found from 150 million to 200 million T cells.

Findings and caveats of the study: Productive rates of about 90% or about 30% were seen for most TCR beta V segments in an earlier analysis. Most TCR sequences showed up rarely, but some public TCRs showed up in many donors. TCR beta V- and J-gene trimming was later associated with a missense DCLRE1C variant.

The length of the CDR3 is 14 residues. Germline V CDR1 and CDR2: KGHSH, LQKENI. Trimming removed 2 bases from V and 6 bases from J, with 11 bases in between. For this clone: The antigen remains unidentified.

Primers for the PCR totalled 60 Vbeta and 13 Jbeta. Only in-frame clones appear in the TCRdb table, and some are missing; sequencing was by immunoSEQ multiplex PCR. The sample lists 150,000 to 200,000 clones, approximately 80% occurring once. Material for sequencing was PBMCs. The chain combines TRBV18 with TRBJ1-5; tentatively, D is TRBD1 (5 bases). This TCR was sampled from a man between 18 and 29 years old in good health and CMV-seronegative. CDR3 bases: TGTGCCAGCTCACCAAGACAGACCTTTCAGCCCCAGCATTTT. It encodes CASSPRQTFQPQHF.